One sample yielded the 5 T cell receptor beta chains listed below, sequenced in a study of T cell repertoires in cytomegalovirus infection. TCRdb re-called the reads with MiXCR, one entry per CDR3 protein. The sample has 300,000 or so distinct CDR3 sequences, 9.6% seen once; the top ten hold around 2.5%. The sequenced sample was PBMCs. The receptors here all came from a human donor in good health (CMV status not recorded). Some clones in this sample may be carry-over from other donors' samples.

Many counts were recorded for this clonotype. The rearrangement links TRBV12-5 to TRBJ2-7; TRBD2 matches at 8 bases. This CDR3 contains 16 residues. Germline V gives CDR1 LGHNT, CDR2 FRNRAP. J gave up 7 bases and V 2 bases, and 13 bases lay outside the gene matches. The CDR3 loop is CASGLPRSSGVREQYF. CDR3 DNA sequence: TGTGCTAGTGGTTTGCCCCGAAGTAGCGGGGTACGAGAGCAGTACTTC. The variable domain in full, completed from reference TRBV12-5 and TRBJ2-7, reads DARVTQTPRHKVTEMGQEVTMRCQPILGHNTVFWYRQTMMQGLELLAYFRNRAPLDDSGMPKDRFSAEMPDATLATLKIQPSEPRDSAVYFCASGLPRSSGVREQYFGPGTRLTVT.

This clonotype was seen ten or more times. The chain uses TRBV7-9 and TRBJ1-1; possible D gene TRBD1, 5 bases. Germline V gives CDR1 SEHNR, CDR2 FQNEAQ (reference sequence). The CDR3 consists of 14 residues. Trimming stripped 5 bases from V and 2 bases from J, with 12 bases between. CDR3 sequence reads: CASSPGTINTEAFF. The CDR3 DNA follows: TGTGCCAGCAGCCCCGGGACGATTAACACTGAAGCTTTCTTT.

This chain connects TRBV19 to TRBJ2-2; D unclear. Germline V CDR1 and CDR2: LNHDA, SQIVND (reference sequence). The CDR3 runs to 16 residues. V dropped 3 bases and J dropped 1 base, with 12 bases sitting between them. CDR3 loop: CASSIKAAGNTGELFF. CDR3 nucleotide sequence: TGTGCCAGTAGTATCAAAGCCGCCGGGAACACCGGGGAGCTGTTTTTT.

Notes on this clonotype: A much larger clone is a single base away; this may be a read error. The chain combines TRBV28 with TRBJ2-1; no clear D gene. V lost 1 base, J lost 5 bases, and 18 bases lay in between. Per the germline V gene, CDR1 is MDHEN and CDR2 is SYDVKM. This CDR3 spans 17 amino acids. The CDR3 sequence is CASSLSLGSMFNNEQFF. CDR3 DNA: TGTGCCAGCAGTTTATCCCTGGGGTCGATGTTCAACAATGAGCAGTTCTTC.

This clonotype was recorded at least ten times. The chain has TRBV28 and TRBJ2-1, with D possibly being TRBD1 (6 bases). Germline CDR1 is MDHEN and CDR2 is SYDVKM. The V and J ends lost 3 bases and 12 bases respectively, with 15 bases between them. The CDR3 sequence is 13 residues long. DNA for the CDR3: TGTGCCAGCAGTTTCAACCCACAGGGAATGCAGTTCTTC. Protein sequence: CASSFNPQGMQFF.